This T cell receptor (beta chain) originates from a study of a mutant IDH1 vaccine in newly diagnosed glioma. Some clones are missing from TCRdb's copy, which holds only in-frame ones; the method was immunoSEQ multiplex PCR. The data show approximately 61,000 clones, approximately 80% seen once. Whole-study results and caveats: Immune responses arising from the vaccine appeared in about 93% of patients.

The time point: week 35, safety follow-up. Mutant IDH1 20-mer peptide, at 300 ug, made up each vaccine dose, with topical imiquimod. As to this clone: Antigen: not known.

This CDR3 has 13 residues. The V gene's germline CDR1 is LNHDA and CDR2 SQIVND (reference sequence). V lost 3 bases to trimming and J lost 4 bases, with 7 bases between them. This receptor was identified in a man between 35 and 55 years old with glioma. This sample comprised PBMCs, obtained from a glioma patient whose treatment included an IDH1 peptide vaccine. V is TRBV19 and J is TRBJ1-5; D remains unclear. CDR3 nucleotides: TGTGCCAGTAGTATCTGGGGAAATCAGCCCCAGCATTTT. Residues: CASSIWGNQPQHF.